These 22 T cell receptor beta chains originate from one sample sequenced in a study of T-cell memory formation after mild COVID-19. One entry per CDR3 protein, called by TCRdb with MiXCR from the 5' RACE reads. This table holds about 140,000 distinct CDR3 sequences, more than 13% found once. Input material: PBMCs or a T cell subset sorted from them (not recorded which). The receptors shown here come from an adult woman who had mild COVID-19 (a few samples of this study predate the infection). Cell type and time point are not known.

The rearrangement uses TRBV5-5 and TRBJ2-1; possibly TRBD2 for D (6 bases). This CDR3 comprises 14 residues. Trimming removed 3 bases at V and 4 bases at J, with 11 bases between. The germline V gene has CDR1 SGHKS and CDR2 YYEKEE (reference sequence). The CDR3 DNA follows: TGTGCCAGCAGCTGGGGACGGGGGTACAATGAGCAGTTCTTC. Protein sequence: CASSWGRGYNEQFF.

The chain combines TRBV12-3 or TRBV12-4 with TRBJ2-3; tentative D call: TRBD1 (6 bases). CDR3 length: 16 amino acids. Between the trimmed V and J ends, which lost 2 bases and 4 bases, there was a span of 16 bases. Written as DNA, the CDR3 is TGTGCCAGCAGTTTATCAGGGGCTACTGGGGCAGATACGCAGTATTTT. It specifies CASSLSGATGADTQYF.

The V call is TRBV7-9, the J call TRBJ2-6; D gene ambiguous. The CDR3 sequence is 17 residues long. Germline values: CDR1 SEHNR, CDR2 FQNEAQ (reference sequence). V gave up 1 base and J gave up 0 bases, with 10 bases separating them. The DNA of the CDR3 is TGTGCCAGCAGCTTAGTGGTGACGAGCTCTGGGGCCAACGTCCTGACTTTC. This encodes CASSLVVTSSGANVLTF.

This clonotype was seen a few times. This sequence joins TRBV27 and TRBJ2-2; TRBD2 agrees at 11 bases. The V segment lost 6 bases and the J segment 0 bases; nucleotides outside the gene matches: 3. The CDR3 is 16 residues long. The germline CDR1 and CDR2 sequences are MNHEY and SMNVEV (reference sequence). The CDR3: CASSAGLAANTGELFF. Here the CDR3 DNA reads TGTGCCAGCAGCGCGGGACTAGCGGCGAACACCGGGGAGCTGTTTTTT.

This clonotype was observed at least ten times. This sequence joins TRBV20-1 and TRBJ1-3; 7 bases agree with TRBD1. The CDR3 contains 18 residues. With 6 bases clipped from V and 2 bases from J, the junction kept 19 bases outside the gene matches. From germline, CDR1 is DFQATT and CDR2 SNEGSKA (reference sequence). This chain's CDR3 is CSARDREVQLQTGNTIYF. CDR3 nucleotide sequence: TGCAGTGCCCGTGACAGGGAGGTACAACTCCAAACTGGAAACACCATATATTTT.

The chain couples TRBV9 to TRBJ1-1; maybe TRBD1 (5 bases). Germline V gene data show CDR1 as SGDLS and CDR2 as YYNGEE. With 0 bases removed from V and 0 bases from J, the gap between germline ends came to 9 bases. The CDR3 sequence is 15 residues long. CDR3 in amino acids: CASSVAGTMNTEAFF. In DNA, the CDR3 is TGTGCCAGCAGCGTAGCGGGGACCATGAACACTGAAGCTTTCTTT. Supplemented by reference TRBV9 and TRBJ1-1, the full variable domain reads DSGVTQTPKHLITATGQRVTLRCSPRSGDLSVYWYQQSLDQGLQFLIQYYNGEERAKGNILERFSAQQFPDLHSELNLSSLELGDSALYFCASSVAGTMNTEAFFGQGTRLTVV.

This clonotype was counted many times. V gene TRBV4-2 combines with J gene TRBJ2-7; D tentatively fits TRBD1 or TRBD2 (5 bases each). Germline V gene data show CDR1 as LGHNA and CDR2 as YNFKEQ. The CDR3 is 16 residues long. Deletions cut 4 bases from V and 2 bases from J, with 18 bases between. The CDR3 DNA follows: TGTGCCAGCAGCCTCTTAACCGGGACGGATACCTACGAGCAGTACTTC. Amino acid sequence: CASSLLTGTDTYEQYF.

This clonotype has just a few counts. The chain is built from TRBV5-5 and TRBJ1-2; 7 bases are shared with TRBD1. CDR1 is SGHKS and CDR2 is YYEKEE in the germline V gene (reference sequence). The CDR3 totals 15 residues. V lost 1 base to trimming and J lost 4 bases; unmatched junction nucleotides: 7. The DNA of the CDR3 is TGTGCCAGCAGCTTGAATATCTGGGACAGCTATGGCTACACCTTC. Its translation: CASSLNIWDSYGYTF.

J is TRBJ2-3 and V is TRBV11-2; TRBD1 might be the D (5 bases). V was pared by 2 bases and J by 6 bases, with 15 bases between. CDR1 is SGHAT and CDR2 is FQNNGV in the germline V gene. The CDR3 has 15 residues. The chain's CDR3 is CASSLPLRQMDTQYF. CDR3 DNA sequence: TGTGCCAGCAGCTTACCCCTTAGACAGATGGATACGCAGTATTTT.

This clonotype was counted between two and nine times. The V gene is TRBV7-9, the J gene TRBJ2-3; TRBD2 is a possible D gene (5 bases). The CDR3 sequence is 16 residues long. V gave up 1 base and J gave up 2 bases, with 13 bases separating them. Germline V lookup: CDR1 SEHNR, CDR2 FQNEAQ (reference sequence). In DNA, the CDR3 is TGTGCCAGCAGCTTAGGAGTGTCGGACTTCACAGATACGCAGTATTTT. Translated: CASSLGVSDFTDTQYF.

A few counts support this clonotype. The chain is built from TRBV7-9 and TRBJ1-2, with 7 bases aligning to TRBD1. The CDR3 covers 16 residues. CDR1 SEHNR and CDR2 FQNEAQ come from the germline V gene (reference sequence). V shed 5 bases, J shed 2 bases, and the junction held 11 bases outside the gene matches. The CDR3 here is CASSPLGQGENYGYTF. The CDR3 coding sequence is TGTGCCAGCAGCCCCCTCGGGCAGGGGGAGAACTATGGCTACACCTTC.

This chain connects TRBV7-9 to TRBJ2-5, with D perhaps TRBD1 (6 bases). Germline CDR1 and CDR2: SEHNR and FQNEAQ (reference sequence). Trimming stripped 4 bases from V and 3 bases from J, with 9 bases between. The CDR3 runs 13 residues. The CDR3 spells CASSSDREETQYF. The CDR3 DNA reads TGTGCCAGCAGCTCGGACAGAGAAGAGACCCAGTACTTC. The full variable domain, completed using reference TRBV7-9 and TRBJ2-5, is DTGVSQNPRHKITKRGQNVTFRCDPISEHNRLYWYRQTLGQGPEFLTYFQNEAQLEKSRLLSDRFSAERPKGSFSTLEIQRTEQGDSAMYLCASSSDREETQYFGPGTRLLVL.

The chain combines TRBV7-7 with TRBJ2-7; the D is unclear. The germline gives CDR1 SSHAT, CDR2 FNYEAQ (reference sequence). This CDR3 comprises 13 residues. Trimming left V 2 bases short and J 2 bases short, with 7 bases between. CDR3 residues: CASSLKAAYEQYF. For the CDR3, the DNA is TGTGCCAGCAGCTTAAAGGCGGCCTACGAGCAGTACTTC.

The chain uses TRBV5-1 and TRBJ2-1, with 7 bases aligning to TRBD1. Trimming took 4 bases from V and 8 from J; bases not matched to a gene: 6. Germline-derived CDR1 and CDR2 are SGHRS and YFSETQ. CDR3 length equals 13 residues. Here the CDR3 reads CASSVRDSHEQFF. DNA of the CDR3: TGCGCCAGCAGCGTCCGGGACAGTCATGAGCAGTTCTTC.

A few counts support this clonotype. This chain joins TRBV12-3 or TRBV12-4 and TRBJ2-7; 8 bases agree with TRBD2. There are 17 residues in the CDR3. J lost 2 bases, V lost 2 bases, and 11 bases had no gene match. The CDR3 loop reads CASSLNPGGGPAYEQYF. The CDR3 DNA reads TGTGCCAGCAGTTTAAACCCTGGCGGGGGGCCAGCCTACGAGCAGTACTTC.

Many counts were recorded for this clonotype. This CDR3 is CASALARSGYGYTF. Here the CDR3 DNA reads TGCGCCAGCGCCCTAGCCAGGAGTGGCTATGGCTACACCTTC. The genes are TRBV4-3 and TRBJ1-2, with D hard to call. CDR1 and CDR2 from the germline V gene are LGHNA and YSLEER. The CDR3 runs 14 residues. Deletions cut 8 bases from V and 4 bases from J, with 17 bases between.

This clonotype was detected only a few times. This rearrangement joins TRBV29-1 to TRBJ2-5, with 9 bases that match TRBD1. The CDR3 length is 14 residues. J gave up 2 bases and V 1 base, and 2 bases lay outside the gene matches. Germline V gene lookup returns CDR1 SQVTM and CDR2 ANQGSEA. The CDR3 region is CSVEGDREQETQYF. The CDR3 nucleotides are TGCAGCGTTGAAGGGGACAGGGAGCAAGAGACCCAGTACTTC.

The chain joins TRBV19 to TRBJ1-1; TRBD1 is a possible D gene (5 bases). V lost 4 bases and J 1 base, leaving 16 bases between the germline ends. There are 16 residues in the CDR3. CDR1 LNHDA and CDR2 SQIVND come from the germline V gene (reference sequence). Here the CDR3 reads CASSTDSFKWNTEAFF. The CDR3 DNA sequence: TGTGCCAGTAGTACAGACAGTTTCAAGTGGAACACTGAAGCTTTCTTT.

The chain has TRBV4-2 and TRBJ2-2; maybe TRBD1 (6 bases). Between the trimmed V and J ends, which lost 1 base and 3 bases, there was a span of 9 bases. The CDR3 runs to 15 residues. CDR1 is LGHNA, CDR2 YNFKEQ, per germline. The CDR3 sequence: CASSQADSYTGELFF. DNA for the CDR3: TGTGCCAGCAGCCAAGCGGACAGTTACACCGGGGAGCTGTTTTTT.

This clonotype showed up just a few times. The rearrangement joins TRBV6-1 to TRBJ1-5, with D hard to call. This CDR3 contains 12 residues. Germline loops: CDR1 MNHNS, CDR2 SASEGT. V was trimmed by 11 bases and J by 7 bases, leaving 15 bases between them. CDR3 nucleotides: TGTGCCGCTAGAAGGGTAGGGCAGCCCCAGCATTTT. This gives the protein CAARRVGQPQHF.

This clonotype was detected a few times. The V call is TRBV6-2 or TRBV6-3, the J call TRBJ2-3; no clear D. This CDR3 has 15 amino acids. Germline assignment: CDR1 MNHEY and CDR2 SVGEGT. CDR3 amino acids: CATKSRPSSTDTQYF. CDR3 coding DNA: TGTGCTACGAAGTCCAGGCCCTCTAGCACAGATACGCAGTATTTT.

The chain recombines TRBV20-1 with TRBJ2-1; D may match TRBD1 or TRBD2 (5 bases each). Looked up from germline, CDR1 is DFQATT and CDR2 is SNEGSKA (reference sequence). V dropped 7 bases and J dropped 6 bases, with 13 bases sitting between them. This CDR3 has 12 amino acids. CDR3 coding DNA: TGCAGTGTCAGGGAGAGCGGCAATGAGCAGTTCTTC. Amino acid sequence: CSVRESGNEQFF.